This T cell receptor beta chain appears in the sequencing data of a study of T cells after yellow fever vaccination. MiXCR, applied by TCRdb to the 5' RACE reads, yields one record per CDR3 protein. The sample has approximately 350,000 distinct CDR3 sequences; 9.5% to 13% are singletons. Germline CDR1 and CDR2: SEHNR and FQNEAQ (reference sequence). CDR3 length: 13 amino acids. Trimming stripped 3 bases from V and 4 bases from J, with 9 bases between. This receptor was identified in a man younger than 35 who received the YFV17D yellow fever vaccine. The chain employs TRBV7-9 and TRBJ2-5; possibly TRBD1 or TRBD2 for D (5 bases each). The sequences come from PBMCs, collected on the day of the first yellow fever vaccination. The CDR3 is CASSFPGRETQYF. The CDR3, as DNA: TGTGCCAGCAGCTTTCCGGGACGAGAGACCCAGTACTTC.